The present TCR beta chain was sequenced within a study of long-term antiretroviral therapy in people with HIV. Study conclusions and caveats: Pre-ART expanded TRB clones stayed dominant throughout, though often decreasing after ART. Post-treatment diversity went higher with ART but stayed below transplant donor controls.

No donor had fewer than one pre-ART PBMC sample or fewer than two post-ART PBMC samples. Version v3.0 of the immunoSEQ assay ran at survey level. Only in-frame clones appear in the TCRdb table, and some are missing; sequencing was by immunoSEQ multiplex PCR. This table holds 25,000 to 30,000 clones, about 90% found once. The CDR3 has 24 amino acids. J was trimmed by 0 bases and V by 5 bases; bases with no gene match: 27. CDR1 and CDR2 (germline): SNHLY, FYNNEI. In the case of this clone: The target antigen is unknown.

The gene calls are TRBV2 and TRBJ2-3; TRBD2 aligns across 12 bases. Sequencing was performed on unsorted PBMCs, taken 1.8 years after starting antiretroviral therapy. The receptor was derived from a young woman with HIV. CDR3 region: CASSKRSDYRRLLAGGISTDTQYF. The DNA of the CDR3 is TGTGCCAGCAGTAAGCGAAGTGATTATAGGAGGCTCCTAGCGGGAGGGATTAGCACAGATACGCAGTATTTT.